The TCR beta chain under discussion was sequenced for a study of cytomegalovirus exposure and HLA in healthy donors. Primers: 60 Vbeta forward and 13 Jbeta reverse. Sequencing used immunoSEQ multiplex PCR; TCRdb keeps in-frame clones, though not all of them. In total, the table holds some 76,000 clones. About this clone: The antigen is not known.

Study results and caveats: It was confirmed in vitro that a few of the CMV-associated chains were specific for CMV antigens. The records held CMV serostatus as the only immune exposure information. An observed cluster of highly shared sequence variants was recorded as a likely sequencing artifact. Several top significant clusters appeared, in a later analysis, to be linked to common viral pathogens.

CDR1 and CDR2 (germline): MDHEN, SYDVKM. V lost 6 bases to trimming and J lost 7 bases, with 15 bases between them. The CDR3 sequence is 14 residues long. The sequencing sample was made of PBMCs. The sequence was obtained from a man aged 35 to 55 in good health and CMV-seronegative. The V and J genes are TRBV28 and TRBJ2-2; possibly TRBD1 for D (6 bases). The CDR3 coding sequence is TGTGCCAGCAGCCGTTTTCAGGGGTTCGGGGAGCTGTTTTTT. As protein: CASSRFQGFGELFF.